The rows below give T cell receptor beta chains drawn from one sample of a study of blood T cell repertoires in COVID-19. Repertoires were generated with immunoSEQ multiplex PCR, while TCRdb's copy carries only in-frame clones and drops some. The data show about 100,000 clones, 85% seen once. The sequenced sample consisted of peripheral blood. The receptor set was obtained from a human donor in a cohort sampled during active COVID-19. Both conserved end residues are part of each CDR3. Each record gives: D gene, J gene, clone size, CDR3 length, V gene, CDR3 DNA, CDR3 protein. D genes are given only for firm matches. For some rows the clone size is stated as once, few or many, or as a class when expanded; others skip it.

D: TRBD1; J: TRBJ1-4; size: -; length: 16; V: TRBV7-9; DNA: TGTGCCAGCAGGCGATGGGACAGCTTAACTAATGAAAAACTGTTTTTT; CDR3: CASRRWDSLTNEKLFF
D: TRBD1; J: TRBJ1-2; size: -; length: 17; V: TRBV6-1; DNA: TGTGCCAGCAGTGCGGTAGCAGGGGGCTCGGCCGACTATGGCTACACCTTC; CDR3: CASSAVAGGSADYGYTF
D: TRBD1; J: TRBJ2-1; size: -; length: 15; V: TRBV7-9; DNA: TGTGCCAGCAGCTTGCAGGGACAGGTCTACAATGAGCAGTTCTTC; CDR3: CASSLQGQVYNEQFF
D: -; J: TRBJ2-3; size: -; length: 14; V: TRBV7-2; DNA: TGTGCCAGCAGCTTATATCCGGGGACAGATACGCAGTATTTT; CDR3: CASSLYPGTDTQYF
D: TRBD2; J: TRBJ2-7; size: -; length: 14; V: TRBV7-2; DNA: TGTGCCAGCAAAAGCGGGGCCAGCTCCTACGAGCAGTACTTC; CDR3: CASKSGASSYEQYF
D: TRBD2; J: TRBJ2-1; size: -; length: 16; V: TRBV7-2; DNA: TGTGCCAGCAGCCGTTTGAGCGGGAGGTGGGAAAATGAGCAGTTCTTC; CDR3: CASSRLSGRWENEQFF
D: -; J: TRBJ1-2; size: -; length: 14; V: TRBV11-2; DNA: TGTGCCAGCAGCTTAGATTTGGCAGGGGCTGGCTACACCTTC; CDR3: CASSLDLAGAGYTF
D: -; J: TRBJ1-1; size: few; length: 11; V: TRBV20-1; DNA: TGCAGTGCTACTCGGAACACTGAAGCTTTCTTT; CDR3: CSATRNTEAFF
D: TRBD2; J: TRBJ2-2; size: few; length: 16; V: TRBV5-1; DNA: TGCGCCAGCAGGATTACCGGGACTAGCGGCACCGGGGAGCTGTTTTTT; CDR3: CASRITGTSGTGELFF
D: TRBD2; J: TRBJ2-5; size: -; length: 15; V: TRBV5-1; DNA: TGCGCCAGCAGTTCTAGCGGGGGGGCCTATGAGACCCAGTACTTC; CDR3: CASSSSGGAYETQYF
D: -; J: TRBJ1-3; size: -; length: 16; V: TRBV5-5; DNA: TGTGCCAGCAGCTCGAGGACAGCCGGCTCTGGAAACACCATATATTTT; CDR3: CASSSRTAGSGNTIYF
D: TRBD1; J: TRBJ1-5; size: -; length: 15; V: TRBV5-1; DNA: TGCGCCAGCAGCTTGGGAGTAGGGGGCGAACAGCCCCAGCATTTT; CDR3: CASSLGVGGEQPQHF
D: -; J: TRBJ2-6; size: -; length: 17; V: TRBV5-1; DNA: TGCGCCAGCAGCTTGTTGTCCAGCGGCTCTGGGGCCAACGTCCTGACTTTC; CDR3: CASSLLSSGSGANVLTF
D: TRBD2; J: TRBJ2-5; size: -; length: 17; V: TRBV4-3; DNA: TGCGCCAGCAGCCAACAGGGACTAGCGGGAGGACAAGAGACCCAGTACTTC; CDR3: CASSQQGLAGGQETQYF
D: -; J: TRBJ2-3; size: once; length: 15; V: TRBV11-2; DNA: TGTGCCAGCAGCGTGACAGGTCGGATCGCAGATACGCAGTATTTT; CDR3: CASSVTGRIADTQYF
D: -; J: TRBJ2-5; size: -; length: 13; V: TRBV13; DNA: TGTGCCAGCAGCTTAGGGTTCGGGGAGACCCAGTACTTC; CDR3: CASSLGFGETQYF